This T cell receptor beta chain is from a study of human T cells and chemical hapten exposure. Regarding time point: patch test 3, about 24 weeks after DPC sensitization. This sample's treatment: therapeutic diphenylcyclopropenone sensitization with weekly scalp DPC. The library attached unique molecular identifiers to individual cDNA molecules. TCRdb itself ran the RACE reads through MiXCR, one entry per CDR3 protein. Of roughly 50,000 distinct CDR3 sequences listed, roughly a tenth are singletons. Study-level points and caveats: The immune response of these alopecia patients might not match healthy individuals'. Expanded TCRs were compared with controls, and the expanded TCRs formed significantly more large CDR3 similarity clusters.

This CDR3 comprises 17 residues. The V gene's germline CDR1 is MDHEN and CDR2 SYDVKM. V was pared by 4 bases and J by 6 bases, with 16 bases of the junction left unmatched. As for this clonotype: The antigen remains unidentified.

This rearrangement joins TRBV28 to TRBJ2-7, with 9 positions matching TRBD1. The TCR comes from a middle-aged woman with alopecia areata. Some clones in this sample may be carry-over from other donors' samples. The sequencing here drew on whole blood, taken in connection with sensitization to the hapten diphenylcyclopropenone (DPC). CDR3 region: CASSSLLEGTGQFEQYF. CDR3 nucleotide sequence: TGTGCCAGCAGTTCCCTACTAGAAGGGACAGGGCAATTCGAGCAGTACTTC.